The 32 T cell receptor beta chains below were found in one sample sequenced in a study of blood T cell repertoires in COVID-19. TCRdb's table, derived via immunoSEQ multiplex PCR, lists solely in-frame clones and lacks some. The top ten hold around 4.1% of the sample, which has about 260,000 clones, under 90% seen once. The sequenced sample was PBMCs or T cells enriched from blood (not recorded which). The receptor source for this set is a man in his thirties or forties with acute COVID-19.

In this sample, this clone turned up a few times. CDR3 sequence (DNA): TGCGCCAGCAGCTTGGCCGGCGCTAGCGGGCAAGAGACCCAGTACTTC. It encodes CASSLAGASGQETQYF. The chain carries TRBV5-1 and TRBJ2-5, with 8 nucleotides matching TRBD2. The CDR3 length is 16 residues. CDR1 and CDR2 from the germline V gene are SGHRS and YFSETQ. The V segment lost 0 bases and the J segment 2 bases; nucleotides outside the gene matches: 6.

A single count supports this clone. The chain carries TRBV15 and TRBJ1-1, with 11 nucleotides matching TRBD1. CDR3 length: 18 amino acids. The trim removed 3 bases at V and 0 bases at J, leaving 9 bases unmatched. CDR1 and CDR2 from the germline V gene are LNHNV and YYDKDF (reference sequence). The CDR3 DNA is TGTGCCACCAGCAGCCCCCGGGACAGGGGGATGCTGAACACTGAAGCTTTCTTT. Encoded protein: CATSSPRDRGMLNTEAFF.

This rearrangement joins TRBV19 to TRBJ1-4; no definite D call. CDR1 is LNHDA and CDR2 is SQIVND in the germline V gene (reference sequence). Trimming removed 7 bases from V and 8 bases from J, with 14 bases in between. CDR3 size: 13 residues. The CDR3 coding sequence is TGTGCCAGTATGAGGGCGTTCGGAGAAAAACTGTTTTTT. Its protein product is CASMRAFGEKLFF. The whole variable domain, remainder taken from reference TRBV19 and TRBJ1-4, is DGGITQSPKYLFRKEGQNVTLSCEQNLNHDAMYWYRQDPGQGLRLIYYSQIVNDFQKGDIAEGYSVSREKKESFPLTVTSAQKNPTAFYLCASMRAFGEKLFFGSGTQLSVL.

The CDR3 region is CASSVGSGQEVEQFF. In DNA form, the CDR3 reads TGTGCCAGCAGCGTAGGTAGCGGACAGGAGGTTGAGCAGTTCTTC. The chain couples TRBV9 to TRBJ2-1; D might be TRBD1 (7 bases). The CDR3 consists of 15 residues. The V end lost 0 bases, the J end lost 9 bases, and 16 bases lay between the germline ends. Germline V gene sequence: CDR1 SGDLS, CDR2 YYNGEE.

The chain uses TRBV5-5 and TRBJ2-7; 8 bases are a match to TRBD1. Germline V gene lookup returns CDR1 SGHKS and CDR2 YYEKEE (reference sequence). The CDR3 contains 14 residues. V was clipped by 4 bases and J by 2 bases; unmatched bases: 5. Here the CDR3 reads CASSVGQGPYEQYV. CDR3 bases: TGTGCCAGCAGCGTTGGACAGGGACCCTACGAGCAGTACGTC.

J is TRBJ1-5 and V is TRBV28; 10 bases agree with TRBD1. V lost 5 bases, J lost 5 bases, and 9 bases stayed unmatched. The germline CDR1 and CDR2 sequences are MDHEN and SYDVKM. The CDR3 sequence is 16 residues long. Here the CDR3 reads CASSLADRGRHQPQHF. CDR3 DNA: TGTGCCAGCAGTCTAGCGGACAGGGGGAGGCATCAGCCCCAGCATTTT.

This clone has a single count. CDR3 loop: CAISESQNRQPQHF. The CDR3 DNA reads TGTGCCATCAGTGAGTCACAGAATCGTCAGCCCCAGCATTTT. This chain connects TRBV10-3 to TRBJ1-5; no firm D call. V was shortened by 0 bases and J by 6 bases, with 9 bases between the two germline ends. Germline CDR1 is ENHRY and CDR2 is SYGVKD. The CDR3 has 14 amino acids.

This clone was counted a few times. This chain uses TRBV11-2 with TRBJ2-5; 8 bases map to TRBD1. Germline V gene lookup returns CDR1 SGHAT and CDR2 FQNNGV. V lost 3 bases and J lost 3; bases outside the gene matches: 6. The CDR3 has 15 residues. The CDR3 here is CASSFHGQGEETQYF. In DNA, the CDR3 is TGTGCCAGCAGCTTCCACGGACAGGGCGAAGAGACCCAGTACTTC.

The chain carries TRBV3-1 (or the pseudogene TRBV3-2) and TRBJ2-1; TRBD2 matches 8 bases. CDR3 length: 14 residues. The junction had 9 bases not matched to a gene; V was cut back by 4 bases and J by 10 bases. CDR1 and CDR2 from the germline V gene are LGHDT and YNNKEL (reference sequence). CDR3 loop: CASSLSGTVGEQFF. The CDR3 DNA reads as TGTGCCAGCAGCCTTAGCGGGACTGTGGGGGAGCAGTTCTTC.

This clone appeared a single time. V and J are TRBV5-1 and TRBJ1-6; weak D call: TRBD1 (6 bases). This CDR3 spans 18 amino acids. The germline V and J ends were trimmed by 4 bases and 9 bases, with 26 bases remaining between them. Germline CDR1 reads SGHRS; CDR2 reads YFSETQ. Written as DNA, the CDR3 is TGCGCCAGCAGCCACGGTAGGGGTCAGGGGATCCCCATTTCACCCCTCCACTTT. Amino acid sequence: CASSHGRGQGIPISPLHF. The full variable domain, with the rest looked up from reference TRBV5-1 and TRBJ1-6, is KAGVTQTPRYLIKTRGQQVTLSCSPISGHRSVSWYQQTPGQGLQFLFEYFSETQRNKGNFPGRFSGRQFSNSRSEMNVSTLELGDSALYLCASSHGRGQGIPISPLHFGNGTRLTVT.

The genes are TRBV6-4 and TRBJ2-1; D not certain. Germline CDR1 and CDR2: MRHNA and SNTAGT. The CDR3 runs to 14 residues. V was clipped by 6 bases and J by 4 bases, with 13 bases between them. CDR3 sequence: CASSLGTGYNEQFF. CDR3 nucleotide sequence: TGTGCCAGCAGCTTGGGTACCGGGTACAATGAGCAGTTCTTC.

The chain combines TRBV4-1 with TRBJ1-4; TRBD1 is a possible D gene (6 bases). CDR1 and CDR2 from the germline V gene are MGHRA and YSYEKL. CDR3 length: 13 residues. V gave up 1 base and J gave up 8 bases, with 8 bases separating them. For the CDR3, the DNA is TGCGCCAGCAGCCAAGCAGGGGACGAAAAACTGTTTTTT. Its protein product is CASSQAGDEKLFF.

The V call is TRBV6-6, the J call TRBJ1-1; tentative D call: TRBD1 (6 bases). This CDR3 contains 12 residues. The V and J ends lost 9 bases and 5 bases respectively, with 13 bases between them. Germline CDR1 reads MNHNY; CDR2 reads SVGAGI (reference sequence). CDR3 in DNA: TGTGCCAGTCGGAAGGACAGAACTGAAGCTTTCTTT. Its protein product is CASRKDRTEAFF.

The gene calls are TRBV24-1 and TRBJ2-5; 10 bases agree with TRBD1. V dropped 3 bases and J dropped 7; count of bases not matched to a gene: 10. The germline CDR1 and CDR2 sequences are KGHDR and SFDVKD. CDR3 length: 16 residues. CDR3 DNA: TGTGCCACCAGTGATCCCGGGACAGGGGACGGGGTGACCCAGTACTTC. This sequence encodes CATSDPGTGDGVTQYF.

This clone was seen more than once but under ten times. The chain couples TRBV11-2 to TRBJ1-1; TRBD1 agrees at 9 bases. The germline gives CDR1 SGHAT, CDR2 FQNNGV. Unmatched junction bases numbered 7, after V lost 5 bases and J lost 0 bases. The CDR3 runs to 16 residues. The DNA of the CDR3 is TGTGCCAGCAGCCCCGGGGACAGGGTTATGAACACTGAAGCTTTCTTT. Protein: CASSPGDRVMNTEAFF.

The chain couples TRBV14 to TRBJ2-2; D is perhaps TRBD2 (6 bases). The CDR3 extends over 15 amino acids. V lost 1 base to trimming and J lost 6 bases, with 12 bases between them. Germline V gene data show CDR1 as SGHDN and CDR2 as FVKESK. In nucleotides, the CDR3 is TGTGCCAGCAGCCAAGTCGGGGGTATTGCCGGGGAGCTGTTTTTT. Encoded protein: CASSQVGGIAGELFF. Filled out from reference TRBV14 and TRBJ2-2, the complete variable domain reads EAGVTQFPSHSVIEKGQTVTLRCDPISGHDNLYWYRRVMGKEIKFLLHFVKESKQDESGMPNNRFLAERTGGTYSTLKVQPAELEDSGVYFCASSQVGGIAGELFFGEGSRLTVL.

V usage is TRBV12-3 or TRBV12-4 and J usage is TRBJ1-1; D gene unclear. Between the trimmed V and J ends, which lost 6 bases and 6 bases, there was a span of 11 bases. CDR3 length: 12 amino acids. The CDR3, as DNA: TGTGCCAGCAGGCTATTTCGGTCTGAAGCTTTCTTT. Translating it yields CASRLFRSEAFF.

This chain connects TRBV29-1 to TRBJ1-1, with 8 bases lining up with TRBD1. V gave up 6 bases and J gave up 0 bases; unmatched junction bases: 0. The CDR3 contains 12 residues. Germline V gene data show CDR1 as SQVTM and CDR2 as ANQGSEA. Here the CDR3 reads CSVGQVNTEAFF. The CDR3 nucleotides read TGCAGCGTGGGACAGGTGAACACTGAAGCTTTCTTT.

CDR3 amino acids: CASSGKGQQVFMNTEAFF. The CDR3 DNA reads as TGCGCCAGCAGCGGTAAGGGACAGCAAGTTTTCATGAACACTGAAGCTTTCTTT. The chain recombines TRBV5-1 with TRBJ1-1; the match to TRBD1 covers 7 bases. CDR1 is SGHRS, CDR2 YFSETQ, per germline. With V trimmed by 4 bases and J by 0 bases, 15 bases remained unmatched. The CDR3 loop spans 18 amino acids.

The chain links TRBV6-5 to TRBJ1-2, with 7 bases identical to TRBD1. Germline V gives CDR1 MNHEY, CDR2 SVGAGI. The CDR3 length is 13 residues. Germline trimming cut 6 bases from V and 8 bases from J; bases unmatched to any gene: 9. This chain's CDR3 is CASRSTGPWGYTF. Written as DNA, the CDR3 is TGTGCCAGCAGGTCGACAGGGCCCTGGGGCTACACCTTC.

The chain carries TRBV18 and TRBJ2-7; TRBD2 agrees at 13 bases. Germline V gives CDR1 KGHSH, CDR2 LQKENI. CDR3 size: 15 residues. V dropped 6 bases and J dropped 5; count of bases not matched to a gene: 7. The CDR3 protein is CASSRTSGSFDEQYV. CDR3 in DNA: TGTGCCAGCTCTCGGACTAGCGGGAGTTTCGACGAGCAGTACGTC.

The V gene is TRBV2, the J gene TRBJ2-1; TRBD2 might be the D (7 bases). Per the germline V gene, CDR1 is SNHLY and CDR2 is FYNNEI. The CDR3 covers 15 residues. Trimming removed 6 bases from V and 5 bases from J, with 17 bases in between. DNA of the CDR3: TGTGCCAGCAGGAGGGGGGGGAGCACTCACAATGAGCAGTTCTTC. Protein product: CASRRGGSTHNEQFF.

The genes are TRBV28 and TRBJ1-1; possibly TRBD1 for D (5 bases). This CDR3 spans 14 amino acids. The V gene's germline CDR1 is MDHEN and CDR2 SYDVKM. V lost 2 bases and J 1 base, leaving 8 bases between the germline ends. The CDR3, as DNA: TGTGCCAGCAGTTTAAGAGGACAGAACACTGAAGCTTTCTTT. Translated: CASSLRGQNTEAFF.

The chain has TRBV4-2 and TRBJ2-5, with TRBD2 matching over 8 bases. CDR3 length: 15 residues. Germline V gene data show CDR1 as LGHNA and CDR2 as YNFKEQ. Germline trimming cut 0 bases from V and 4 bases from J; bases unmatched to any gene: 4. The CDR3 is CASSQEGGGLETQYF. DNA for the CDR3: TGTGCCAGCAGCCAAGAAGGCGGGGGGCTAGAGACCCAGTACTTC.

CDR3 DNA: TGTGCCAGTAGTTCTCGTCGGGGGTCTGCTGAAGCTTTCTTT. It encodes CASSSRRGSAEAFF. The V and J genes are TRBV19 and TRBJ1-1; D possibly corresponds to TRBD1 (5 bases). This CDR3 spans 14 amino acids. Trimming cost V 5 bases and J 6 bases, with 16 bases left between them. Germline values: CDR1 LNHDA, CDR2 SQIVND (reference sequence).

The CDR3 DNA follows: TGTGCCAGCTCACCAGCGGGGCCCGGTTCTGGGGCCAACGTCCTGACTTTC. It encodes CASSPAGPGSGANVLTF. V usage is TRBV18 and J usage is TRBJ2-6, with a possible D match to TRBD2 (6 bases). The CDR3 length is 17 residues. Germline V gives CDR1 KGHSH, CDR2 LQKENI. Trimming shortened V by 2 bases and J by 1 base, and 12 bases separated the two germline ends. Together with reference TRBV18 and TRBJ2-6, the CDR3 gives the full variable domain: NAGVMQNPRHLVRRRGQEARLRCSPMKGHSHVYWYRQLPEEGLKFMVYLQKENIIDESGMPKERFSAEFPKEGPSILRIQQVVRGDSAAYFCASSPAGPGSGANVLTFGAGSRLTVL.

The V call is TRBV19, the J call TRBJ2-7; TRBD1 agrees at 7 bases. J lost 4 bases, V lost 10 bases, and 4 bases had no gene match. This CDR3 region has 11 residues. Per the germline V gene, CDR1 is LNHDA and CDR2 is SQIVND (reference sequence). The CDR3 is CATTGVYEQYV. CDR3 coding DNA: TGTGCCACCACAGGGGTGTACGAGCAGTACGTC.

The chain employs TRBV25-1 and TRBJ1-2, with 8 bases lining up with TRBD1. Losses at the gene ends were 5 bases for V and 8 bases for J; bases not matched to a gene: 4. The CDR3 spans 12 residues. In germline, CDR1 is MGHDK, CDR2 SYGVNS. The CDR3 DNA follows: TGTGCCAGCAGTCCCGGGACAGGAGGCTACACCTTC. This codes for CASSPGTGGYTF.

The CDR3 loop reads CASSLQGGFTEAFF. The CDR3 bases are TGTGCCAGCAGCTTACAGGGGGGATTTACTGAAGCTTTCTTT. The chain has TRBV7-9 and TRBJ1-1, with 7 bases aligning to TRBD1. The CDR3 loop spans 14 amino acids. J was trimmed by 5 bases and V by 2 bases; bases with no gene match: 5. The V gene's germline CDR1 is SEHNR and CDR2 FQNEAQ (reference sequence).

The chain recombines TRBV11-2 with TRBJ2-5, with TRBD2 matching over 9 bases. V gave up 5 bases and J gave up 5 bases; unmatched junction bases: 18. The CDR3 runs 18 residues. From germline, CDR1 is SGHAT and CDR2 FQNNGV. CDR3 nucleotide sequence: TGTGCCAGCAGCCACCAGCTACTCCCGCGGGGGGGCGGGGAGACCCAGTACTTC. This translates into CASSHQLLPRGGGETQYF.

CDR3 amino acids: CASSLGALAGGNEQFF. The DNA of the CDR3 is TGTGCCAGCAGCTTAGGGGCCCTAGCGGGGGGGAATGAGCAGTTCTTC. V and J are TRBV11-3 and TRBJ2-1; TRBD2 aligns across 12 bases. The V segment lost 1 base and the J segment 7 bases; nucleotides outside the gene matches: 5. From germline, CDR1 is SGHNT and CDR2 YENEEA. The CDR3 runs 16 residues.

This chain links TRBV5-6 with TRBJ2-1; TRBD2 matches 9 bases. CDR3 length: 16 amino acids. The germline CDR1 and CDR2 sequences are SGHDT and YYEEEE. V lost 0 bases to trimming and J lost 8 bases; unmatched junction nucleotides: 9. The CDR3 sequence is CASSLAQAGGLDEQFF. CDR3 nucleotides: TGTGCCAGCAGCTTGGCCCAGGCGGGGGGGCTCGATGAGCAGTTCTTC.